This T cell receptor (beta chain) was observed in a study of CD8 T cells in Susac syndrome (dated by TCRdb to about 2019). For the wider study: The study used repertoire sequencing to test whether antigen drove CD8+ T cell activation and differentiation in Susac syndrome. The clonality of the CD8+ T cell repertoire was compared across 12 healthy donors, roughly 14 Susac syndrome patients and roughly 16 multiple sclerosis patients. The investigation overall reported the following: The TCR sequencing and HLA analysis was acknowledged to have included a relatively small number of individuals.

RNA was extracted with the RNeasy kit and roughly 0.45 to 1 ug was reverse transcribed using random hexamers. TCR beta CDR3 regions were amplified with the immunoSEQ multiplex PCR assay covering 54 Vbeta and 13 Jbeta segments. PCR amplification bias was corrected using a synthetic template baseline for primer optimization and computational correction. The authors' pipeline ran thus. Reads were annotated to V, D and J genes per IMGT and analyzed with immunoSEQ Analyzer, keeping only productive sequences. Clonality was computed as one minus Shannon entropy normalized by log2 of the number of productive unique sequences. Public and private clones were assessed among the 100 most prevalent clones of each patient and control. A clone was defined as Susac-specific if it was absent from the healthy and MS cohorts, from 1052 published viral clones and from other ImmuneACCESS disease sequences. Using fastp at Q25 and MiXCR, TCRdb reprocessed the public reads and kept productive beta chains. Each CDR3 protein appears once, grouped with its most common genes and DNA. The V and J calls and clone size are TCRdb's, not the authors'. In this sample the table shows about 280,000 distinct CDR3 sequences, 70% to 90% of which occur a single time. The ten largest account for approximately 0.11% of the sample.

Peripheral blood CD8+ and CD4+ T cells from healthy donors, Susac syndrome patients and multiple sclerosis patients were profiled by high-throughput TCR beta sequencing. Multiple sclerosis controls were treatment-naive patients with stable or active relapsing-remitting disease fulfilling revised McDonald criteria. Bulk CD8+ and CD4+ T cells were purified by magnetic negative isolation, while CD8+ TEMRA cells were enriched using FACS. Blood was drawn into EDTA tubes, processed within 24 hours, and PBMCs were isolated by density gradient centrifugation. PBMCs intended for TCR sequencing were cryopreserved in liquid nitrogen and thawed later in a water bath at 37 degrees C. Purity of sorted or isolated CD4+, CD8+ and CD8+ TEMRA cells was at least 90%. Note on this clonotype: Its binding antigen is unknown. The record has no base qualities; no much larger clone is one base away.

The CDR3, cysteine through phenylalanine, is 16 amino acids long. CDR3 DNA is the only sequence kept; it has 48 bases, read in frame from the first base. CDR1 and CDR2, looked up from the germline V gene (reference sequence), are LGHDT and YNNKEL. A distance of 15 bases separates the germline ends of V and J, which lose 0 bases and 4 bases respectively. The TCR sequence derives from a human donor with multiple sclerosis. This chain is built from TRBV3-1 and TRBJ1-1; the D gene identity is not certain. Sequenced sample: CD8+ T cells from PBMCs. DNA sequence: TGTGCCAGCAGCCAAGAATTCCATGGGGAGGTCACTGAAGCTTTCTTT. It translates as CASSQEFHGEVTEAFF.